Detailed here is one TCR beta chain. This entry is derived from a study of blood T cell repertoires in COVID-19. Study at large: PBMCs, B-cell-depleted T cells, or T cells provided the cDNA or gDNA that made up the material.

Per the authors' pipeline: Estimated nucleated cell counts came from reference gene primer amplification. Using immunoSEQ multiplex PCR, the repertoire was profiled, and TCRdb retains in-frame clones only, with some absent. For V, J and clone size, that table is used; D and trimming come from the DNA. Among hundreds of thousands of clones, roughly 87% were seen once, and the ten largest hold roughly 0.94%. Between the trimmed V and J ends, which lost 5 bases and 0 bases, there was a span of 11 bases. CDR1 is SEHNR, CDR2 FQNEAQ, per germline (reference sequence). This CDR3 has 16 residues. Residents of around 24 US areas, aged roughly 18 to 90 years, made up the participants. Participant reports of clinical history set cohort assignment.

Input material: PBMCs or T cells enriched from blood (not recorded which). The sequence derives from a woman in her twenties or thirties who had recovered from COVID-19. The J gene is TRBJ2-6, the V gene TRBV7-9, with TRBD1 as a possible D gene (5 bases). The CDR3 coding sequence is TGTGCCAGCAGCCCCCAGGACATCTCTGGGGCCAACGTCCTGACTTTC. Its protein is CASSPQDISGANVLTF.